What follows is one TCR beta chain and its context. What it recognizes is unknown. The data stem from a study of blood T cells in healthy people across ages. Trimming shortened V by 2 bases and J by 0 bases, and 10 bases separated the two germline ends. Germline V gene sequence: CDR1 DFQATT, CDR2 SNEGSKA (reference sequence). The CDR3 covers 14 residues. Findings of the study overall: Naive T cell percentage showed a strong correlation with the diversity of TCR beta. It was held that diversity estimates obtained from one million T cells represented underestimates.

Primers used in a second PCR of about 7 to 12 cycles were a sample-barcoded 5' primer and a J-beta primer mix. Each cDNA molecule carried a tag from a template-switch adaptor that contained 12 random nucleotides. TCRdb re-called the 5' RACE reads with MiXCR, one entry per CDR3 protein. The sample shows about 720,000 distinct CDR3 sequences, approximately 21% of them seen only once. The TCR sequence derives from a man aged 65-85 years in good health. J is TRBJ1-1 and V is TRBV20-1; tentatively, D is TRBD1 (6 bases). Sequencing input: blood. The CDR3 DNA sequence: TGCAGTGCTAGACCAAGGGGGGTGAACACTGAAGCTTTCTTT. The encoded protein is CSARPRGVNTEAFF.